Sequencing of this T cell receptor beta chain was carried out in a study of regulatory T cells in long-lasting Graves disease. At least ten counts were recorded for this clonotype. Construction of TCR beta libraries relied on iRepertoire HTBI primers and on Arm-PCR targeting CDR3 regions. TCRdb recomputed calls from the multiplex PCR reads with MiXCR, one row per CDR3 protein. Here the sample spans 300,000 to 500,000 distinct CDR3 sequences, less than 25% being singletons. The CDR3 is 12 residues long. Germline CDR1 and CDR2: GTSNPN and SVGIG (reference sequence). V lost 4 bases and J 5 bases, leaving 11 bases between the germline ends. Time point noted: persistent/refractory GD, antithyroid drugs over 5 years with positive TRAb. Preparation of the TCR library used RNA extracted from PBMCs.

The rearrangement joins TRBV30 to TRBJ1-1; a weak D match, TRBD1 (6 bases). The receptor comes from a female donor with Graves disease. Sequences were derived from peripheral blood mononuclear cells (PBMCs), sampled when the disease was refractory, from a patient treated with antithyroid drugs. In nucleotides, the CDR3 is TGTGCCTGGACCATAGGGGGGACTGAAGCTTTCTTT. Its protein is CAWTIGGTEAFF.